The present entry profiles one T cell receptor beta chain with its context. Its specificity is not known. Described treatment: oral pan-JAK inhibitor, 5-10 mg twice daily. It was from alopecia areata patients that lesional scalp punch biopsies and peripheral blood were collected. This entry comes from a study of CD8+ T cells in alopecia areata. Overall study context: Tofacitinib dosing lasted 6 to 18 months, which was then followed by 6 months off drug.

Study findings and constraints: Scalp clonality and expanded CD8+ clones among the top 100 fell significantly with tofacitinib. Patients shared TCRs less clearly than mice did, possibly for HLA-related reasons.

Once RNA had been extracted, it was reverse transcribed into cDNA to act as the sequencing template. The table came from immunoSEQ multiplex PCR; TCRdb's copy has only in-frame clones and leaves some out. The sample contains hundreds of thousands of clones, 60% of which appear only once. This TCR derives from a human donor with alopecia areata. The material was CD4+ T cells sorted from blood, obtained at approximately week 51, from a patient treated with tofacitinib.

This CDR3 is CAGSFSRGNTIYF. The CDR3 DNA is TGCGCGGGATCATTTAGTCGAGGAAACACCATATATTTT. V is TRBV29-1 and J is TRBJ1-3, with D uncertain. The V gene's germline CDR1 is SQVTM and CDR2 ANQGSEA. This CDR3 has 13 residues.